One sample yielded the 29 T cell receptor beta chains listed below, sequenced in a study of shared clonotypes between healthy human individuals. TCRdb's table, derived via immunoSEQ multiplex PCR, lists solely in-frame clones and lacks some. This table holds about 1,800,000 clones, about 94% found once. Positively selected for CCR7, the CD45RO-negative cells used as naive CD8 cells excluded terminally differentiated effector memory CD45RA+ cells. The sequencing input was naive CD8+ T cells sorted from blood. The receptors shown here come from a man aged 18 to 29 in good health.

This chain joins TRBV9 and TRBJ2-7, with 9 positions matching TRBD1. V dropped 3 bases and J dropped 5; count of bases not matched to a gene: 9. This CDR3 contains 15 residues. Germline lookup yields CDR1 SGDLS and CDR2 YYNGEE. This CDR3 is CASSAQGTGHDEQYF. Written as DNA, the CDR3 is TGTGCCAGCAGCGCCCAGGGGACAGGGCACGACGAGCAGTACTTC.

The genes are TRBV2 and TRBJ2-7; 11 bases are a match to TRBD2. Germline assignment: CDR1 SNHLY and CDR2 FYNNEI. Losses at the gene ends were 6 bases for V and 4 bases for J; bases not matched to a gene: 2. CDR3 size: 13 residues. DNA of the CDR3: TGTGCCAGCAGATGGACTAGCGGGTACGAGCAGTACTTC. Encoded protein: CASRWTSGYEQYF.

The chain uses TRBV19 and TRBJ1-2; TRBD1 agrees at 8 bases. V gave up 2 bases and J gave up 0 bases; unmatched junction bases: 2. Germline V gene lookup returns CDR1 LNHDA and CDR2 SQIVND (reference sequence). This CDR3 region has 15 residues. CDR3 coding DNA: TGTGCCAGTAGTATACAGGGGGCTTCTAACTATGGCTACACCTTC. This encodes CASSIQGASNYGYTF.

Concerning this clone: The identical CDR3 is also encoded by other nucleotide sequences in the sample. This rearrangement joins TRBV27 to TRBJ1-3; D possibly corresponds to TRBD1 (5 bases). Germline CDR1 MNHEY, CDR2 SMNVEV (reference sequence). The CDR3 loop spans 15 amino acids. Trimming removed 3 bases at V and 4 bases at J, with 13 bases between. CDR3 nucleotide sequence: TGTGCCAGCAGTTTCGGGCAGGGCTCCGGAAACACCATATATTTT. Translated: CASSFGQGSGNTIYF.

This chain links TRBV7-9 with TRBJ2-7, with 9 bases fitting TRBD2. The CDR3 is 15 amino acids. V was pared by 5 bases and J by 0 bases, with 5 bases of the junction left unmatched. Germline V CDR1 and CDR2: SEHNR, FQNEAQ (reference sequence). CDR3 loop: CASSAGGGSSYEQYF. In nucleotides, the CDR3 is TGTGCCAGCAGCGCGGGAGGGGGGTCCTCCTACGAGCAGTACTTC.

V gene TRBV7-9 combines with J gene TRBJ2-1; tentatively, D is TRBD2 (6 bases). Germline loops: CDR1 SEHNR, CDR2 FQNEAQ (reference sequence). Trimming cost V 5 bases and J 9 bases, with 14 bases left between them. The CDR3 has 13 residues. CDR3 bases: TGTGCCAGCAGCGGAGGAGGGGCTAGTGAGCAGTTCTTC. Translated, it gives CASSGGGASEQFF.

The rearrangement uses TRBV6-1 and TRBJ2-3; tentative D call: TRBD2 (7 bases). The germline CDR1 and CDR2 sequences are MNHNS and SASEGT. Trimming cost V 2 bases and J 0 bases, with 15 bases left between them. CDR3 length: 17 residues. The CDR3 here is CASSEFAGADSTDTQYF. The CDR3 DNA follows: TGTGCCAGCAGTGAATTTGCGGGGGCCGATAGCACAGATACGCAGTATTTT.

The rearrangement links TRBV29-1 to TRBJ2-2; the match to TRBD2 covers 13 bases. Germline values: CDR1 SQVTM, CDR2 ANQGSEA. The junction had 4 bases not matched to a gene; V was cut back by 6 bases and J by 0 bases. The CDR3 is 16 residues long. The CDR3 DNA sequence: TGCAGCGTCCGACTAGCGGGAGGCACGAACACCGGGGAGCTGTTTTTT. Its protein product is CSVRLAGGTNTGELFF.

The chain recombines TRBV7-8 with TRBJ2-5, with 7 bases identical to TRBD2. CDR1 and CDR2 from the germline V gene are SGHVS and FQNEAQ. The CDR3 runs to 15 residues. V gave up 5 bases and J gave up 5 bases; unmatched junction bases: 11. CDR3 protein: CASSLIGGSGETQYF. In DNA, the CDR3 is TGTGCCAGCAGCCTAATCGGCGGGAGTGGGGAGACCCAGTACTTC.

CDR3 sequence reads: CASSLGTGRNTEAFF. CDR3 bases: TGTGCCAGCAGCTTAGGGACGGGCCGGAACACTGAAGCTTTCTTT. The rearrangement joins TRBV13 to TRBJ1-1; D unresolved. This CDR3 is built from 15 residues. The germline V gene has CDR1 PRHDT and CDR2 FYEKMQ (reference sequence). The ends were cut back, 0 bases at V and 1 base at J, with 9 bases in the middle. Supplemented by reference TRBV13 and TRBJ1-1, the full variable domain reads AAGVIQSPRHLIKEKRETATLKCYPIPRHDTVYWYQQGPGQDPQFLISFYEKMQSDKGSIPDRFSAQQFSDYHSELNMSSLELGDSALYFCASSLGTGRNTEAFFGQGTRLTVV.

The gene calls are TRBV6-1 and TRBJ1-1; D not resolved. Germline CDR1 MNHNS, CDR2 SASEGT. The CDR3 is 14 amino acids. V shed 3 bases and J shed 3 bases, with 11 bases lying between them. The CDR3 region has the DNA TGTGCCAGCAGTGATCTTCGACGGTACACTGAAGCTTTCTTT. This encodes CASSDLRRYTEAFF.

Details on this clone: Other DNA sequences in the same sample also yield this CDR3. The chain employs TRBV6-5 and TRBJ1-2, with D perhaps TRBD1 (6 bases). Germline V gene data show CDR1 as MNHEY and CDR2 as SVGAGI. The CDR3 totals 15 residues. V dropped 0 bases and J dropped 0 bases, with 8 bases sitting between them. The CDR3 loop reads CASSYSPGANYGYTF. CDR3 nucleotides: TGTGCCAGCAGTTACTCACCAGGGGCTAACTATGGCTACACCTTC.

CDR3 sequence: CASSEGGLANGETQYF. The CDR3 coding sequence is TGCGCCAGCAGTGAGGGGGGACTAGCGAATGGAGAGACCCAGTACTTC. V gene TRBV10-2 combines with J gene TRBJ2-5; 10 positions match TRBD2. Germline CDR1 reads WSHSY; CDR2 reads SAAADI. The trim removed 2 bases at V and 4 bases at J, leaving 7 bases unmatched. This CDR3 is built from 16 residues.

This clone showed up just a few times. J is TRBJ1-2 and V is TRBV27, with 7 bases aligning to TRBD1. The CDR3 is 15 residues long. V trimming: 5 bases; J trimming: 2 bases; junction bases outside the gene matches: 8. In germline, CDR1 is MNHEY, CDR2 SMNVEV (reference sequence). The CDR3 sequence is CASSRTGTFNYGYTF. DNA of the CDR3: TGTGCCAGCAGTAGGACAGGAACCTTCAACTATGGCTACACCTTC.

The chain has TRBV6-5 and TRBJ2-1, with 11 bases that match TRBD1. Germline V gene lookup returns CDR1 MNHEY and CDR2 SVGAGI. J lost 7 bases, V lost 6 bases, and 5 bases had no gene match. CDR3 size: 14 residues. As DNA, the CDR3 is TGTGCCAGCAGCCTGGGGACAGGGGGAAATGAGCAGTTCTTC. The encoded protein is CASSLGTGGNEQFF.

This chain uses TRBV6-1 with TRBJ1-3, with 7 positions matching TRBD1. This CDR3 has 15 amino acids. Per germline, CDR1 MNHNS and CDR2 SASEGT. The ends lost 5 bases at V and 5 bases at J; junction bases unmatched: 9. The DNA for the CDR3 is TGTGCCAGCAGTATCGAGGGGGCGGGTCGAAACACCATATATTTT. As protein: CASSIEGAGRNTIYF.

This rearrangement joins TRBV13 to TRBJ2-2; TRBD2 aligns across 13 bases. Germline CDR1 is PRHDT and CDR2 is FYEKMQ (reference sequence). The J segment lost 4 bases and the V segment lost 8 bases, leaving 1 base of the junction unmatched. The CDR3 runs to 14 residues. The CDR3 spells CASRLAGGTGELFF. In DNA, the CDR3 is TGTGCCAGCCGACTAGCGGGGGGCACCGGGGAGCTGTTTTTT.

The V gene is TRBV4-2, the J gene TRBJ2-5; possibly TRBD1 for D (5 bases). The V end was cut by 1 base, the J end by 5 bases, with 8 bases between. Germline V gives CDR1 LGHNA, CDR2 YNFKEQ. CDR3 length: 13 amino acids. The CDR3 nucleotides are TGTGCCAGCAGCCAAGGACAGCAGGAGACCCAGTACTTC. It codes for CASSQGQQETQYF.

The gene calls are TRBV27 and TRBJ2-6; no clear D. The CDR3 extends over 16 amino acids. Trimming took 5 bases from V and 4 from J, leaving 15 bases between them. Germline assignment: CDR1 MNHEY and CDR2 SMNVEV (reference sequence). CDR3 coding DNA: TGTGCCAGCAGTAGTACGGGCACCTTCGGGGCCAACGTCCTGACTTTC. Translation: CASSSTGTFGANVLTF.

This clone appeared once. V is TRBV30 and J is TRBJ2-5; D could derive from TRBD1 or TRBD2 (6 bases each). In germline, CDR1 is GTSNPN, CDR2 SVGIG (reference sequence). V lost 2 bases to trimming and J lost 5 bases, with 18 bases between them. This CDR3 region has 15 residues. This CDR3 reads CAWSHLGLRGETQYF. DNA for the CDR3: TGTGCCTGGAGTCATCTGGGACTCAGGGGTGAGACCCAGTACTTC.

This chain joins TRBV7-9 and TRBJ2-7; D remains unclear. V shed 0 bases and J shed 2 bases, with 8 bases lying between them. CDR1 and CDR2 (germline): SEHNR, FQNEAQ (reference sequence). The CDR3 is 14 residues long. The CDR3 here is CASSLAETPYEQYF. CDR3 bases: TGTGCCAGCAGCTTAGCGGAGACCCCCTACGAGCAGTACTTC. The whole variable domain, remainder taken from reference TRBV7-9 and TRBJ2-7, is DTGVSQNPRHKITKRGQNVTFRCDPISEHNRLYWYRQTLGQGPEFLTYFQNEAQLEKSRLLSDRFSAERPKGSFSTLEIQRTEQGDSAMYLCASSLAETPYEQYFGPGTRLTVT.

The chain joins TRBV28 to TRBJ2-5, with D possibly matching TRBD2 (5 bases). This CDR3 has 13 residues. Germline CDR1 is MDHEN and CDR2 is SYDVKM. V lost 5 bases, J lost 3 bases, and 10 bases lay in between. CDR3 protein: CASSIGLEETQYF. The DNA of the CDR3 is TGTGCCAGCAGTATCGGACTCGAAGAGACCCAGTACTTC.

This chain connects TRBV4-1 to TRBJ2-7; 7 nucleotides agree with TRBD2. This CDR3 region has 18 residues. Germline-derived CDR1 and CDR2 are MGHRA and YSYEKL. Germline trimming cut 1 base from V and 6 bases from J; bases unmatched to any gene: 18. DNA of the CDR3: TGCGCCAGCAGCCAAGTCCCGGGGAGGGAGGGCCCCGGCGTCGAGCAGTACTTC. Translation gives CASSQVPGREGPGVEQYF.

The chain carries TRBV4-3 and TRBJ2-7; the D is unclear. CDR1 LGHNA and CDR2 YSLEER come from the germline V gene. The CDR3 is 13 amino acids. Trimming took 0 bases from V and 3 from J, leaving 6 bases between them. The CDR3 protein is CASSQDVNYEQYF. In DNA, the CDR3 is TGCGCCAGCAGCCAAGATGTGAACTACGAGCAGTACTTC.

The table lists this clone with a count of one. The chain has TRBV5-6 and TRBJ2-7; 7 bases match TRBD2. Germline loops: CDR1 SGHDT, CDR2 YYEEEE. J lost 3 bases, V lost 4 bases, and 10 bases had no gene match. There are 15 residues in the CDR3. The CDR3 reads CASSQTSEQNYEQYF. CDR3 sequence (DNA): TGTGCCAGCAGCCAAACTAGCGAGCAAAACTACGAGCAGTACTTC.

This chain joins TRBV29-1 and TRBJ2-1; D may be TRBD2 (6 bases). The V end was cut by 1 base, the J end by 1 base, with 8 bases between. The CDR3 runs to 14 residues. Germline V CDR1 and CDR2: SQVTM, ANQGSEA. The CDR3 DNA reads as TGCAGCGTTGAAGGCGGGACGTCCTACAATGAGCAGTTCTTC. Translation gives CSVEGGTSYNEQFF.

This chain links TRBV9 with TRBJ1-2; 8 nucleotides match TRBD1. The length of the CDR3 is 14 residues. V was pared by 4 bases and J by 7 bases, with 9 bases of the junction left unmatched. Germline V gene data show CDR1 as SGDLS and CDR2 as YYNGEE. In DNA, the CDR3 is TGTGCCAGCAGCAACGGACAGGGCGTAATTGGCTACACCTTC. It encodes CASSNGQGVIGYTF.

This chain joins TRBV27 and TRBJ2-7; tentatively, D is TRBD1 or TRBD2 (6 bases each). V lost 3 bases and J 5 bases, leaving 14 bases between the germline ends. Per germline, CDR1 MNHEY and CDR2 SMNVEV (reference sequence). This CDR3 comprises 14 residues. CDR3 sequence reads: CASSLRGAWNEQYF. The CDR3 DNA reads TGTGCCAGCAGTTTGAGGGGGGCCTGGAACGAGCAGTACTTC.

The chain recombines TRBV21-1 with TRBJ1-3; no DNA check was done on the table's D call, TRBD1. TRBV21-1 is an annotated pseudogene. The CDR3 spans 16 residues. For the CDR3, the DNA is TGTGCCAGCAGCGGGAAGGACAGGGGATCTGGAAACACCATATATTTT. Its protein product is CASSGKDRGSGNTIYF.